This T cell receptor (beta chain) was identified during a study of human T cells and chemical hapten exposure. In this sample, this clonotype turned up many times. Its antigen remains unknown. Individual cDNA molecules had unique molecular identifiers attached to them by the library. TCRdb called the RACE reads again in MiXCR, with one record for every CDR3 protein. The sample has roughly 130,000 distinct CDR3 sequences; around 8.2% are singletons. This sample's time point: healthy volunteer bleed at 2 weeks. Total RNA came from unfractionated whole blood. Trimming cost V 6 bases and J 3 bases, with 12 bases left between them. The CDR3 runs to 13 residues. Germline assignment: CDR1 SQVTM and CDR2 ANQGSEA. Notes on the study in general: With regard to DPC sensitization, TCRs above 1 in 1000 frequency did not change.

The chain links TRBV29-1 to TRBJ2-1; TRBD1 is a possible D gene (5 bases). The source is a male donor in good health. Some clones in this sample may be carry-over from other donors' samples. Sequencing was done on a sample of whole blood. The CDR3: CSVGPANYNEQFF. CDR3 sequence (DNA): TGCAGCGTGGGGCCAGCGAACTACAATGAGCAGTTCTTC.